The clone carrying this TCR beta chain was recorded a few times. Its antigen is currently unknown. CDR1 DFQATT and CDR2 SNEGSKA come from the germline V gene (reference sequence). V shed 4 bases and J shed 9 bases, with 13 bases lying between them. The CDR3 is made up of 12 amino acids. One entry per CDR3 protein, called by TCRdb with MiXCR from the 5' RACE reads. The sample yields about 390,000 distinct CDR3 sequences, 15% to 20% seen once. The sample comes from a study of T-cell memory formation after mild COVID-19. Study summary: In these data, TCR clusters were largely donor specific.

Regarding the study as a whole: Clones that shrank (day 15 to 85) were balanced CD4/CD8, whereas later expanders leaned CD4+.

The sample taken for sequencing was PBMCs or a T cell subset sorted from them (not recorded which). This clonotype was obtained from a man aged 18 to 29 who had mild COVID-19 (a few samples of this study predate the infection). Cell type and time point are not known. This chain links TRBV20-1 with TRBJ2-1, with D possibly being TRBD1 or TRBD2 (6 bases each). CDR3 DNA sequence: TGCAGTGCTATTTCCGGGGGCATTGAGCAGTTCTTC. This gives the protein CSAISGGIEQFF.